The following is a T cell receptor beta chain sequence with its context. Primers used in a second PCR of about 6 to 11 cycles were a sample-barcoded 5' primer and a J-beta primer mix. TCRdb reprocessed the 5' RACE reads via MiXCR and lists one record per CDR3 protein. This sample has over a million distinct CDR3 sequences, with approximately 38% found just once. The data derive from a study of blood T cells in healthy people across ages. The donors, aged about 6 to 100, were healthy Caucasians from Russia. The receptor comes from a woman younger than 30 in good health. Sequenced sample: blood.

The CDR3 DNA reads as TGTGCCAGCAGCCAAGACTACCGCACAGATACGCAGTATTTT. It translates to CASSQDYRTDTQYF. The chain employs TRBV4-2 and TRBJ2-3; D is uncertain. Between the trimmed V and J ends, which lost 0 bases and 1 base, there was a span of 5 bases. This CDR3 is 14 amino acids long. CDR1 LGHNA and CDR2 YNFKEQ come from the germline V gene.